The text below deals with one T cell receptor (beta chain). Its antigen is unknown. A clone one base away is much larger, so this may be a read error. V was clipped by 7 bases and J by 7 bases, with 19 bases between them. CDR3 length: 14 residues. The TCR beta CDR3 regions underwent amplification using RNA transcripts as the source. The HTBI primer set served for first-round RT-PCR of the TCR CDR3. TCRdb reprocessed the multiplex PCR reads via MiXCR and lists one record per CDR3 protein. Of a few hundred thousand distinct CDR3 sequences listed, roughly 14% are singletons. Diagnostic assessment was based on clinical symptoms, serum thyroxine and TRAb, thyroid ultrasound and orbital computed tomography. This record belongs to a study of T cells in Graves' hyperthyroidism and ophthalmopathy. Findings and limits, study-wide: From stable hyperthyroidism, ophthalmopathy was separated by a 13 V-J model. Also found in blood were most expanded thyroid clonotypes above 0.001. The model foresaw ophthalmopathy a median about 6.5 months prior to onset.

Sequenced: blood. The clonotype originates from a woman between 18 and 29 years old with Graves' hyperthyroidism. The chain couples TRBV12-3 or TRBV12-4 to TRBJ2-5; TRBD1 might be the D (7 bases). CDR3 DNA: TGTGCCAGCACCCGGGGGCAGGGGGAAGGGACCCAGTACTTC. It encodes CASTRGQGEGTQYF.